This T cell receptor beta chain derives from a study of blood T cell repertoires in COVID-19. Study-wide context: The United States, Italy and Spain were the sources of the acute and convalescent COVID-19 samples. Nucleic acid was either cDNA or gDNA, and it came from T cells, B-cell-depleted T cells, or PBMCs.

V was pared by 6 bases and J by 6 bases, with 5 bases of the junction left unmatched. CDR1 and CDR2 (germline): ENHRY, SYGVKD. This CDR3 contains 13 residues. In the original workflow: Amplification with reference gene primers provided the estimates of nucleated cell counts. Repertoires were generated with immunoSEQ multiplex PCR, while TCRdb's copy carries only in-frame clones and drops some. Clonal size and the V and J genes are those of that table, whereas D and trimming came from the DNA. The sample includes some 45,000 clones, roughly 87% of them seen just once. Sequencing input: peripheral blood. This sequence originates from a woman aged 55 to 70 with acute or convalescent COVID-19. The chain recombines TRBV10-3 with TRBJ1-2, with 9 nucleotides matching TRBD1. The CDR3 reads CAIRPGQGDGYTF. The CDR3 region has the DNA TGTGCCATCAGACCGGGACAGGGCGATGGCTACACCTTC.